A selection of T cell receptor beta chains follows, all from one sample in a study of blood T cell repertoires in COVID-19. Measured with immunoSEQ multiplex PCR; TCRdb has only the in-frame clones, and not every one. Seen here are about 150,000 clones, around 84% observed once, and the top ten hold roughly 2.2%. The specimen sequenced was peripheral blood. The receptor set was obtained from a man aged 70-80 years with acute or convalescent COVID-19. Each CDR3 is given with its conserved first and last residue. Each record gives: clone size, V gene, J gene, D gene, CDR3 protein, CDR3 DNA. The D gene is left open where the match is weak. Not every row has a clone size; where given, it reads once, few, many or a size class.

abundance: -
v_gene: TRBV20-1
j_gene: TRBJ1-1
d_gene: -
CDR3aa: CSASGLGGGEAFF
CDR3nt: TGCAGTGCTAGTGGTTTGGGGGGTGGTGAAGCTTTCTTT

abundance: -
v_gene: TRBV3-1/TRBV3-2
j_gene: TRBJ2-3
d_gene: -
CDR3aa: CASSQGAGLSTDTQYF
CDR3nt: TGTGCCAGCAGCCAAGGGGCGGGACTGAGCACAGATACGCAGTATTTT

abundance: once
v_gene: TRBV30
j_gene: TRBJ1-6
d_gene: TRBD1
CDR3aa: CAWSGQGGNSPLHF
CDR3nt: TGTGCCTGGAGTGGACAGGGTGGTAATTCACCCCTCCACTTT

abundance: -
v_gene: TRBV29-1
j_gene: TRBJ2-3
d_gene: TRBD1
CDR3aa: CSVAPGQGSDTQYF
CDR3nt: TGCAGCGTAGCCCCGGGACAGGGGAGCGATACGCAGTATTTT

abundance: few
v_gene: TRBV12-3/TRBV12-4
j_gene: TRBJ1-1
d_gene: -
CDR3aa: CASRPPGRKAFF
CDR3nt: TGTGCCAGCCGGCCTCCTGGGAGGAAAGCTTTCTTT

abundance: -
v_gene: TRBV6-5
j_gene: TRBJ1-1
d_gene: -
CDR3aa: CATWGGIGTEAFF
CDR3nt: TGTGCCACCTGGGGGGGAATTGGCACTGAAGCTTTCTTT

abundance: few
v_gene: TRBV12-5
j_gene: TRBJ1-5
d_gene: TRBD1
CDR3aa: CASGMGQSNQPQHF
CDR3nt: TGTGCTAGTGGTATGGGACAGAGCAATCAGCCCCAGCATTTT

abundance: -
v_gene: TRBV28
j_gene: TRBJ1-5
d_gene: -
CDR3aa: CASRDGPMNQPQHF
CDR3nt: TGTGCCAGCAGGGATGGGCCGATGAATCAGCCCCAGCATTTT

abundance: -
v_gene: TRBV3-1/TRBV3-2
j_gene: TRBJ2-3
d_gene: TRBD2
CDR3aa: CASSPPLAGGRNTQYF
CDR3nt: TGTGCCAGCAGCCCTCCCTTAGCGGGGGGGAGGAATACGCAGTATTTT

abundance: -
v_gene: TRBV6-1
j_gene: TRBJ1-3
d_gene: -
CDR3aa: CASSEKEAPRNTIYF
CDR3nt: TGTGCCAGCAGTGAGAAGGAGGCCCCCCGAAACACCATATATTTT

abundance: -
v_gene: TRBV9
j_gene: TRBJ1-3
d_gene: -
CDR3aa: CASAGNGNTIYF
CDR3nt: TGTGCCAGCGCGGGCAATGGAAACACCATATATTTT

abundance: few
v_gene: TRBV2
j_gene: TRBJ2-7
d_gene: TRBD1
CDR3aa: CASSREGQGRGEQYF
CDR3nt: TGTGCCAGCAGTCGAGAAGGACAGGGGAGAGGCGAGCAGTACTTC

abundance: -
v_gene: TRBV2
j_gene: TRBJ1-2
d_gene: TRBD1
CDR3aa: CASRFGTGGWDYGYTF
CDR3nt: TGTGCCAGCAGATTCGGGACAGGGGGCTGGGACTATGGCTACACCTTC

abundance: -
v_gene: TRBV29-1
j_gene: TRBJ2-7
d_gene: -
CDR3aa: CSVATLGSSYEQYF
CDR3nt: TGCAGCGTCGCCACCCTGGGGAGCTCCTACGAGCAGTACTTC

abundance: -
v_gene: TRBV30
j_gene: TRBJ2-7
d_gene: TRBD1
CDR3aa: CAWSMDRVVGYEQYF
CDR3nt: TGTGCCTGGAGTATGGACAGGGTCGTGGGGTACGAGCAGTACTTC

abundance: once
v_gene: TRBV28
j_gene: TRBJ1-4
d_gene: TRBD1
CDR3aa: CASSSGGTSNEKLFF
CDR3nt: TGTGCCAGCAGTTCAGGGGGGACTTCTAATGAAAAACTGTTTTTT

abundance: -
v_gene: TRBV11-2
j_gene: TRBJ2-5
d_gene: TRBD2
CDR3aa: CASSFAGLAGKETQYF
CDR3nt: TGTGCCAGCAGCTTCGCCGGACTAGCGGGGAAAGAGACCCAGTACTTC

abundance: -
v_gene: TRBV5-4
j_gene: TRBJ2-5
d_gene: TRBD2
CDR3aa: CASSLGGGSGETQYF
CDR3nt: TGTGCCAGCAGCTTGGGTGGCGGGAGCGGGGAGACCCAGTACTTC

abundance: -
v_gene: TRBV6-1
j_gene: TRBJ1-1
d_gene: -
CDR3aa: CASSEVSDTEAFF
CDR3nt: TGTGCCAGCAGTGAAGTCTCGGACACTGAAGCTTTCTTT

abundance: -
v_gene: TRBV29-1
j_gene: TRBJ1-5
d_gene: TRBD1
CDR3aa: CSVSTGGLFQPQHF
CDR3nt: TGCAGCGTATCGACAGGGGGATTATTTCAGCCCCAGCATTTT

abundance: -
v_gene: TRBV11-2
j_gene: TRBJ1-2
d_gene: TRBD1
CDR3aa: CASSWDRGDYGYTF
CDR3nt: TGTGCCAGCAGCTGGGACAGGGGGGACTATGGCTACACCTTC

abundance: -
v_gene: TRBV7-2
j_gene: TRBJ2-1
d_gene: TRBD1
CDR3aa: CASIGGTGGLGLNEQFF
CDR3nt: TGTGCCAGCATAGGGGGGACAGGGGGTCTCGGGCTCAATGAGCAGTTCTTC

abundance: few
v_gene: TRBV5-4
j_gene: TRBJ2-5
d_gene: TRBD1
CDR3aa: CASSLRQGAGETQYF
CDR3nt: TGTGCCAGCAGCTTGCGACAGGGGGCAGGAGAGACCCAGTACTTC

abundance: -
v_gene: TRBV18
j_gene: TRBJ1-2
d_gene: -
CDR3aa: CASSPSGGASYGYTF
CDR3nt: TGTGCCAGCTCACCGTCGGGGGGCGCTTCCTATGGCTACACCTTC